This T cell receptor (beta chain) emerged from a study of OX40 agonist ivuxolimab in advanced cancers. Clones were sequenced by immunoSEQ multiplex PCR, and TCRdb holds only the in-frame ones, with some missing. The sample shows roughly 56,000 clones, approximately 84% of them seen only once. The CDR3 consists of 14 residues. V was clipped by 2 bases and J by 1 base, with 9 bases between them. Germline V CDR1 and CDR2: SGHRS, YFSETQ. Study conclusions and caveats: Some of the lowest clonal expansion was seen in partial responders at 0.1-3.0 mg/kg. The study observed clonal expansion of CD4+ and CD8+ blood T cells by week 6 at 0.1 to 3.0 mg/kg. Averaging showed that CD8+ T cells had more expanded clones than CD4+ did.

About this clone: Its cognate antigen is unknown.

The sample here was CD4+ or CD8+ T cells sorted from blood, taken in a trial of the OX40 agonist ivuxolimab. J is TRBJ1-1 and V is TRBV5-1; D not certain. The clonotype comes from an adult with an advanced solid tumor such as melanoma, head and neck, liver or kidney cancer. CDR3 DNA sequence: TGCGCCAGCAGCTTTCTGGTGGAGAACACTGAAGCTTTCTTT. Protein: CASSFLVENTEAFF. Looking up the rest from reference TRBV5-1 and TRBJ1-1 gives the full variable domain: KAGVTQTPRYLIKTRGQQVTLSCSPISGHRSVSWYQQTPGQGLQFLFEYFSETQRNKGNFPGRFSGRQFSNSRSEMNVSTLELGDSALYLCASSFLVENTEAFFGQGTRLTVV.